The 4 T cell receptor beta chains below were found in one sample sequenced in a study of T cell repertoires in cytomegalovirus infection. No antigen has been identified for these receptors. TCRdb re-derived calls from the reads in MiXCR, one entry per CDR3 protein. The table lists roughly 920,000 distinct CDR3 sequences, 31% of them singletons. The sequencing here drew on cultured CD8+ T cells from PBMCs, taken from culture after CMV antigen stimulation. These receptors came from a human donor in good health (CMV status not recorded). Some clones in this sample may be carry-over from other donors' samples.

The rearrangement joins TRBV3-1 to TRBJ1-2, with a tentative D call TRBD1 (6 bases). Per the germline V gene, CDR1 is LGHDT and CDR2 is YNNKEL (reference sequence). The CDR3 is 15 amino acids. V dropped 1 base and J dropped 1 base, with 10 bases sitting between them. The CDR3 bases are TGTGCCAGCAGCCAAGGTACAGGGATTAACTATGGCTACACCTTC. Encoded protein: CASSQGTGINYGYTF.

This clonotype has just a few counts. CDR3 bases: TGTGCCAGCACCTCAAACTGGAGGCGTGCCTTTTTTGGGGCCGAGCAGTACGTC. This sequence encodes CASTSNWRRAFFGAEQYV. The J gene is TRBJ2-7, the V gene TRBV28; D tentatively fits TRBD1 or TRBD2 (5 bases each). The CDR3 loop spans 18 amino acids. Germline loops: CDR1 MDHEN, CDR2 SYDVKM. V gave up 7 bases and J gave up 6 bases, with 31 bases separating them.

J is TRBJ1-5 and V is TRBV27; 7 positions match TRBD1. With 5 bases clipped from V and 5 bases from J, the junction kept 12 bases outside the gene matches. The CDR3 consists of 16 residues. Germline assignment: CDR1 MNHEY and CDR2 SMNVEV (reference sequence). CDR3 coding DNA: TGTGCCAGCAGTCCCTCCCCGACAGGGAGTGATCAGCCCCAGCATTTT. It specifies CASSPSPTGSDQPQHF.

This chain uses TRBV27 with TRBJ2-7; 9 bases match TRBD2. Per the germline V gene, CDR1 is MNHEY and CDR2 is SMNVEV (reference sequence). The CDR3 runs 13 residues. V shed 7 bases and J 6 bases; nucleotides not matched to a gene: 7. The chain's CDR3 is CASTGTSYGEQYF. DNA of the CDR3: TGTGCCAGCACCGGGACTAGCTACGGCGAGCAGTACTTC.